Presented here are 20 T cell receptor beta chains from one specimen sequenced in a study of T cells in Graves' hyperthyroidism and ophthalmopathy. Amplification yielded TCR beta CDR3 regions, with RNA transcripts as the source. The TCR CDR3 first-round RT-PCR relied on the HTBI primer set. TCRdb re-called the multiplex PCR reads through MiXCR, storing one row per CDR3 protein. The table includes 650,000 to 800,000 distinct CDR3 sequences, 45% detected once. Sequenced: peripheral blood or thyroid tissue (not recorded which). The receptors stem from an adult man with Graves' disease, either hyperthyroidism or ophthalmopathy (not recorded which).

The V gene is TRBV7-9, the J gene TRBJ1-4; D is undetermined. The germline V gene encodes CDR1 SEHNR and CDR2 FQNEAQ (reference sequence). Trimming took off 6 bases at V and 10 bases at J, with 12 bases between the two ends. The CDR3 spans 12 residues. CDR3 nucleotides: TGTGCCAGCAGTGACGTCGAATCAAAACTGTTTTTT. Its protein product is CASSDVESKLFF.

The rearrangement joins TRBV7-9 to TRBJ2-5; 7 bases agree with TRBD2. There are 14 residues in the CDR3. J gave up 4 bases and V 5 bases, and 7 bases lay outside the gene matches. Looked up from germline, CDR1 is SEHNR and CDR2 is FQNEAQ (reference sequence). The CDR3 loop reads CASSAGVGGETQYF. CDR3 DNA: TGTGCCAGCAGCGCGGGAGTGGGGGGAGAGACCCAGTACTTC.

The CDR3 bases are TGTGCCAGCAGCTACTCGACAGGGGCTAATGAAAAACTGTTTTTT. Protein product: CASSYSTGANEKLFF. The chain carries TRBV9 and TRBJ1-4; TRBD1 aligns across 8 bases. Germline V gene lookup returns CDR1 SGDLS and CDR2 YYNGEE. Trimming cost V 4 bases and J 3 bases; bases outside gene matches: 5. CDR3 size: 15 residues.

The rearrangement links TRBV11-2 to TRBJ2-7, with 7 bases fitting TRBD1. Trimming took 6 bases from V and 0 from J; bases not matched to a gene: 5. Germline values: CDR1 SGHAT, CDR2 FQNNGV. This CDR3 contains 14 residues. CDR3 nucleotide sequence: TGTGCCAGCAGGACTCCAGGGGGCTCCTACGAGCAGTACTTC. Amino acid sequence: CASRTPGGSYEQYF. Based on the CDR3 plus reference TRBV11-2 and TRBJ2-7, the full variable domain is EAGVAQSPRYKIIEKRQSVAFWCNPISGHATLYWYQQILGQGPKLLIQFQNNGVVDDSQLPKDRFSAERLKGVDSTLKIQPAKLEDSAVYLCASRTPGGSYEQYFGPGTRLTVT.

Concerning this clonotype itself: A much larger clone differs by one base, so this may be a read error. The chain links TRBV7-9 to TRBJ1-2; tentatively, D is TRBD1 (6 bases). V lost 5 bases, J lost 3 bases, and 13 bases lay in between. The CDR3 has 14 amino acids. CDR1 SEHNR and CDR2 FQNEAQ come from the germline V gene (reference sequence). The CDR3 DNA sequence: TGTGCCAGCAGCGAGGACAGACGGTACTATGGCTACACCTTC. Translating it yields CASSEDRRYYGYTF.

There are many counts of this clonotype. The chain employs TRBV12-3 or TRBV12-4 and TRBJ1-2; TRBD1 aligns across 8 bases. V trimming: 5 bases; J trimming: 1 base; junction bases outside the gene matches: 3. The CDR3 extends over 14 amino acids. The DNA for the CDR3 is TGTGCCAGCAGTACCAGGGGGCTTAACTATGGCTACACCTTC. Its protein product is CASSTRGLNYGYTF.

CDR3 DNA: TGCAGTGCTCAGATTAGGGGCACGAACACTGAAGCTTTCTTT. Amino acid sequence: CSAQIRGTNTEAFF. The genes are TRBV20-1 and TRBJ1-1, with a tentative D call TRBD1 (5 bases). Germline CDR1 and CDR2: DFQATT and SNEGSKA (reference sequence). The V end lost 5 bases, the J end lost 1 base, and 14 bases lay between the germline ends. The CDR3 totals 14 residues.

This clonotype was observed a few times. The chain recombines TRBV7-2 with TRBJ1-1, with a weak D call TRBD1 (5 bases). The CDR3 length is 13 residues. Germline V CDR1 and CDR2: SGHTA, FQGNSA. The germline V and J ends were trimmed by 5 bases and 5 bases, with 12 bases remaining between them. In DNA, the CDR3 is TGTGCCAGCAGCAGTAGTCGGGGGACTGAAGCTTTCTTT. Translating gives CASSSSRGTEAFF. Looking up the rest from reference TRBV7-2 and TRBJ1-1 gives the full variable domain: GAGVSQSPSNKVTEKGKDVELRCDPISGHTALYWYRQSLGQGLEFLIYFQGNSAPDKSGLPSDRFSAERTGGSVSTLTIQRTQQEDSAVYLCASSSSRGTEAFFGQGTRLTVV.

CDR3 DNA sequence: TGCAGTGCCATCAGTGAGTCCTATGGCTACACCTTC. It encodes CSAISESYGYTF. V gene TRBV20-1 combines with J gene TRBJ1-2; the D is unclear. In germline, CDR1 is DFQATT, CDR2 SNEGSKA (reference sequence). Between the trimmed V and J ends, which lost 6 bases and 4 bases, there was a span of 12 bases. This CDR3 comprises 12 residues.

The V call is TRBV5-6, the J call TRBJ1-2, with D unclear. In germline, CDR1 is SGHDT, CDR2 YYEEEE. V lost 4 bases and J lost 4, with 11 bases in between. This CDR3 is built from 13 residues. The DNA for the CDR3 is TGTGCCAGCAGCCCCGTTGGTGGCTATGGCTACACCTTC. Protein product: CASSPVGGYGYTF.

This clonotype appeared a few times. CDR3 protein: CSVEFPRNLQFNYGYTF. In nucleotides, the CDR3 is TGCAGCGTTGAATTTCCCAGGAACCTCCAATTTAACTATGGCTACACCTTC. The chain links TRBV29-1 to TRBJ1-2; the D is unclear. V lost 2 bases and J lost 1, with 20 bases in between. The CDR3 extends over 17 amino acids. In germline, CDR1 is SQVTM, CDR2 ANQGSEA.

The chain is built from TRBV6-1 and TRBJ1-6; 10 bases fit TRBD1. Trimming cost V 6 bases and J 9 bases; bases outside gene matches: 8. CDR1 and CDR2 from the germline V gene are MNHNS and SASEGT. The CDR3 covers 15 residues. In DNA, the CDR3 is TGTGCCAGCAGAGGACAGGGGGGAGGAATTTCACCCCTCCACTTT. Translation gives CASRGQGGGISPLHF.

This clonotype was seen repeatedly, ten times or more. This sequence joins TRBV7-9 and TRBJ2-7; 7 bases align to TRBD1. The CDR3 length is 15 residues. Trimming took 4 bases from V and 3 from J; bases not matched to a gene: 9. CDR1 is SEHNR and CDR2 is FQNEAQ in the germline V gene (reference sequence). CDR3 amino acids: CASSSTDRDGYEQYF. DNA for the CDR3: TGTGCCAGCAGCTCAACCGACAGGGACGGCTACGAGCAGTACTTC.

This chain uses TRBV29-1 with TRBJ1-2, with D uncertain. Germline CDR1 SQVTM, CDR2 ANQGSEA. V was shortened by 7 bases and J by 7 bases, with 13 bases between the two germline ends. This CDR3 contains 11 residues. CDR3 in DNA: TGCAGCGGGACCTCAGGAGGTGGCTACACCTTC. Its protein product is CSGTSGGGYTF. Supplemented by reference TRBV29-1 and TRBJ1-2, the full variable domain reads SAVISQKPSRDICQRGTSLTIQCQVDSQVTMMFWYRQQPGQSLTLIATANQGSEATYESGFVIDKFPISRPNLTFSTLTVSNMSPEDSSIYLCSGTSGGGYTFGSGTRLTVV.

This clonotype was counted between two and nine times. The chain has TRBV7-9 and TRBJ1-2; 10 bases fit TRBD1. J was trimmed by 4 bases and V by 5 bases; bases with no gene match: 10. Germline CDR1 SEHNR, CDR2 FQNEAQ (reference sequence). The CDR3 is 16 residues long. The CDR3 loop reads CASSKPTGQGTYGYTF. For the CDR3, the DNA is TGTGCCAGCAGCAAACCAACGGGACAGGGGACCTATGGCTACACCTTC.

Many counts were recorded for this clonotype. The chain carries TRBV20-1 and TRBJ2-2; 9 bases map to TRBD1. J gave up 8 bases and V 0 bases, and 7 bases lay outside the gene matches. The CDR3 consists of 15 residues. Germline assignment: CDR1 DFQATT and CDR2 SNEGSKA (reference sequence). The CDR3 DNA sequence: TGCAGTGCTAGAGATACCGGGACAGGGATAGGGGAGCTGTTTTTT. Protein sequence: CSARDTGTGIGELFF.

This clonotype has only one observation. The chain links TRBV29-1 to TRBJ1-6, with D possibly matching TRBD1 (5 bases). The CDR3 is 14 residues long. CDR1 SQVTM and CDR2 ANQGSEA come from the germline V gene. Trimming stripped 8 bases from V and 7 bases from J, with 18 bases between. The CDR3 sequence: CSLARGTANSPLHF. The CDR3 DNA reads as TGCAGCTTGGCACGAGGGACGGCCAATTCACCCCTCCACTTT.

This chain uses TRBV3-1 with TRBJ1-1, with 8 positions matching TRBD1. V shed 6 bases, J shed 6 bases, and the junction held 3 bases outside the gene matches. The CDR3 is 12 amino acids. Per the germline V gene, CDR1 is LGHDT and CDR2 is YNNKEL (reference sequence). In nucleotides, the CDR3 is TGTGCCAGCAGTGGACAGGGTCCTGAAGCTTTCTTT. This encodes CASSGQGPEAFF. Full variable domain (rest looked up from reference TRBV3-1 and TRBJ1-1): DTAVSQTPKYLVTQMGNDKSIKCEQNLGHDTMYWYKQDSKKFLKIMFSYNNKELIINETVPNRFSPKSPDKAHLNLHINSLELGDSAVYFCASSGQGPEAFFGQGTRLTVV.

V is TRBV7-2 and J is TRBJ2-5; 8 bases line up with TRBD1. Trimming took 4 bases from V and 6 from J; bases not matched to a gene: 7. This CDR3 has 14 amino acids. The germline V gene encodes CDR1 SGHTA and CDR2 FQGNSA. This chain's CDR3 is CASSSSGGGQTQYF. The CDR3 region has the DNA TGTGCCAGCAGCTCCTCAGGGGGCGGGCAGACCCAGTACTTC.

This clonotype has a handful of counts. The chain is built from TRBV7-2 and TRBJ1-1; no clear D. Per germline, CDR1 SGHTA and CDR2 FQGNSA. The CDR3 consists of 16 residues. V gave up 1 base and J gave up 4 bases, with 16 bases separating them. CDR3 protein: CASSLDVGSTGTEAFF. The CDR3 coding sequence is TGTGCCAGCAGCTTAGACGTGGGCTCAACGGGCACTGAAGCTTTCTTT.